A selection of T cell receptor beta chains follows, all from one sample in a study of T cell responses to AZD1222 COVID-19 vaccine. Only in-frame clones appear in the TCRdb table, and some are missing; sequencing was by immunoSEQ multiplex PCR. The table lists around 130,000 clones, approximately 92% of them singletons. The sequencing here drew on peripheral blood, taken 28 days after the second AZD1222 dose. The source is an adult who received the AZD1222 COVID-19 vaccine. Each CDR3 is given with its conserved first and last residue. The order of the fields is J gene, clone size, V gene, D gene, CDR3 DNA, CDR3 protein. D genes are given only for firm matches. Part of the rows lack a size; the others show once, few, many or a class for expanded clones.

TRBJ1-1 - TRBV12-3/TRBV12-4 - TGTGCCAGCAGTCCGCAGGGGTTTGCTGAAGCTTTCTTT CASSPQGFAEAFF
TRBJ1-4 - TRBV19 TRBD1 TGTGCCAGTAGTTGGACAGGGGGTAGGGAAAAACTGTTTTTT CASSWTGGREKLFF
TRBJ2-5 - TRBV6-5 TRBD1 TGTGCCAGCAGCCGCAGGGGGAAGATAGAGACCCAGTACTTC CASSRRGKIETQYF
TRBJ1-1 once TRBV7-6 - TGTGCCAGCAGCTTAGGACAGTCGGGGAACACTGAAGCTTTCTTT CASSLGQSGNTEAFF
TRBJ2-2 - TRBV12-3/TRBV12-4 - TGTGCCAGCAGTTTCCGGACCGGCGGGGAGCTGTTTTTT CASSFRTGGELFF
TRBJ1-1 - TRBV30 - TGTGCCTGGAGTGTACAAGGGAACACTGAAGCTTTCTTT CAWSVQGNTEAFF
TRBJ2-7 - TRBV6-4 TRBD1 TGTGCCAGCAGGAACCGACTACAGGGGGCGCCGGGGCCCGTGCCTTACGAGCAGTACTTC CASRNRLQGAPGPVPYEQYF
TRBJ1-2 - TRBV4-2 - TGTGCCAGCAGCCAAGATGGGGGCTACACCTTC CASSQDGGYTF
TRBJ2-3 - TRBV23-1 TRBD2 TGCGCCAGCAGTCAATCGCGGGAGAATGGGGATACGCAGTATTTT CASSQSRENGDTQYF
TRBJ2-4 - TRBV2 - TGTGCCACCAGGGGTGCGGGGGTAAACATTCAGTACTTC CATRGAGVNIQYF
TRBJ1-6 - TRBV28 - TGTGCCAGCAGTGCGGTTCTCCCCAGTGGGAATTCACCCCTCCACTTT CASSAVLPSGNSPLHF
TRBJ2-7 - TRBV3-1/TRBV3-2 - TGTGCCAGCAGCTTAGGCTACGAGCAGTACTTC CASSLGYEQYF
TRBJ1-5 - TRBV2 - TGTGCCAGCAGTGGTGTACGGTCAGGTCAGCCCCAGCATTTT CASSGVRSGQPQHF
TRBJ2-3 once TRBV5-1 TRBD2 TGCGCCAGCAGCTTCCTTAGCGGGATAAGGACAGATACGCAGTATTTT CASSFLSGIRTDTQYF
TRBJ1-5 - TRBV19 - TGTGCCAGTAGTATAGTGAGAGGGGCGAGCAATCAGCCCCAGCATTTT CASSIVRGASNQPQHF
TRBJ1-1 - TRBV9 TRBD1 TGTGCCAGCAGCGTAGGCGGACAGGGTTCGAATGAAGCTTTCTTT CASSVGGQGSNEAFF
TRBJ1-6 once TRBV5-5 - TGTGCCAGCAGCTTGGAAGGGGGAAGCTCCTATAATTCACCCCTCCACTTT CASSLEGGSSYNSPLHF
TRBJ1-2 - TRBV28 TRBD1 TGTGCCAGCAGCTCCCCGGACAGGATTAACTATGGCTACACCTTC CASSSPDRINYGYTF
TRBJ2-7 - TRBV4-3 - TGCGCCAGCAGCCTACTCCAGTCGCAGGAGTACGAGCAGTACTTC CASSLLQSQEYEQYF
TRBJ2-5 - TRBV6-5 - TGTGCCAGCAGACCCGTGGGGGGCCTGGAGACCCAGTACTTC CASRPVGGLETQYF
TRBJ1-5 - TRBV30 TRBD1 TGTGCCTGGACGGGACAGGGACGACGCAATCAGCCCCAGCATTTT CAWTGQGRRNQPQHF
TRBJ1-1 few TRBV9 - TGTGCCAGCAGCGGCCTCGCACAGGGATACACTGAAGCTTTCTTT CASSGLAQGYTEAFF
TRBJ2-5 - TRBV5-4 TRBD2 TGTGCCAGCAGCTTCTTGAGCGGGGCCCAAGAGACCCAGTACTTC CASSFLSGAQETQYF
TRBJ2-7 - TRBV11-3 TRBD2 TGTGCCAGCAGCCCTAATCTAGCGGGGGGGCCCTACGAGCAGTACTTC CASSPNLAGGPYEQYF
TRBJ1-2 - TRBV2 - TGTGCCAGCAGTGAACCCCCAGGGCGCTACACCTTC CASSEPPGRYTF
TRBJ2-4 - TRBV3-1/TRBV3-2 - TGTGCCAGCAGCCAGGTTTTGCGTCGGATGCTTAAAGCCAAAAACATTCAGTACTTC CASSQVLRRMLKAKNIQYF
TRBJ1-1 once TRBV3-1/TRBV3-2 TRBD1 TGTGCCAGCAGCCAAGTAGGATGGCAGGGGGACACTGAAGCTTTCTTT CASSQVGWQGDTEAFF
TRBJ1-5 - TRBV27 - TGTGCCAGCAGAGCCCGGGGTGTAGGCAATCAGCCCCAGCATTTT CASRARGVGNQPQHF
TRBJ2-2 - TRBV14 TRBD2 TGTGCCAGCAGCCACGTTGGGAGGGGATCCGGGGAGCTGTTTTTT CASSHVGRGSGELFF
TRBJ2-5 - TRBV5-1 - TGCGCCAGCAGCTTGATCGGTCAGGCGTCAGAGACCCAGTACTTC CASSLIGQASETQYF
TRBJ2-7 - TRBV2 TRBD2 TGTGCCAGCAGGGTTAGCGGGAGCAGCCCCTACGAGCAGTACTTC CASRVSGSSPYEQYF
TRBJ2-3 - TRBV18 - TGTGCCAGCTCGTCAGGGTTGAGCACAGATACGCAGTATTTT CASSSGLSTDTQYF
TRBJ1-1 - TRBV18 - TGTGCCAGCTCTATCCAGGGGATGAACACTGAAGCTTTCTTT CASSIQGMNTEAFF
TRBJ1-5 - TRBV28 - TGTGCCACCCCAGGTCCACCTACTTATTATAGCAATCAGCCCCAGCATTTT CATPGPPTYYSNQPQHF
TRBJ1-1 - TRBV3-1/TRBV3-2 - TGTGCCAGCAGCCAAGAATCTCTCGGGGGCTTGACTGAAGCTTTCTTT CASSQESLGGLTEAFF
TRBJ1-2 - TRBV10-3 - TGTGCCATCACCGACACTGAAAACTATGGCTACACCTTC CAITDTENYGYTF
TRBJ1-5 - TRBV30 - TGTGCCTGGAACCCGACAGTTAGCAATCAGCCCCAGCATTTT CAWNPTVSNQPQHF
TRBJ1-2 - TRBV5-5 - TGTGCCAGCAGCGCTGTTTCAGCCGTATATGGCTACACCTTC CASSAVSAVYGYTF
TRBJ2-3 - TRBV18 - TGTGCCAGCTCGGACTATAGCTCCACAGATACGCAGTATTTT CASSDYSSTDTQYF
TRBJ1-4 once TRBV4-3 TRBD1 TGCGCCAGCAGCCAAGATGCAGGACAGGGTGAAAAACTGTTTTTT CASSQDAGQGEKLFF
TRBJ2-7 - TRBV3-1/TRBV3-2 TRBD2 TGTGCCAGCAGCCAAGATAGTAGCGGGAGCTCCTACGAGCAGTACTTC CASSQDSSGSSYEQYF
TRBJ2-7 - TRBV4-1 - TGCGCCAGCAGCCAAGCTTACGAGCAGTACTTC CASSQAYEQYF
TRBJ2-5 - TRBV18 - TGTGCCAGCTCACCACTCCACCGGGATCGAGAGACCCAGTACTTC CASSPLHRDRETQYF
TRBJ2-7 - TRBV20-1 - TGCAGTACAGGCGGCTCCTACGAGCAGTACTTC CSTGGSYEQYF
TRBJ2-6 - TRBV5-6 TRBD1 TGTGCCAGCAGCTCCCAGGGGGATGGGGCCAACGTCCTGACTTTC CASSSQGDGANVLTF
TRBJ1-1 - TRBV7-2 - TGTGCCAGCAGACGCGACGGGTTCGGGGTGAACACTGAAGCTTTCTTT CASRRDGFGVNTEAFF
TRBJ2-5 - TRBV30 - TGTGCCTGGAGTCTTAGGGGGGTCGGGGAGACCCAGTACTTC CAWSLRGVGETQYF
TRBJ1-2 - TRBV6-1 - TGTGCCAGCAGTGAAGCAGGAGTCTATGGCTACACCTTC CASSEAGVYGYTF
TRBJ1-4 - TRBV7-2 TRBD1 TGTGCCAGCAGCTTAAGCTGGACAGGGGTCTCTAATGAAAAACTGTTTTTT CASSLSWTGVSNEKLFF
TRBJ1-3 - TRBV6-5 - TGTGCCAGCTCCAGGGGTTCCGGAAACACCATATATTTT CASSRGSGNTIYF
TRBJ2-1 once TRBV27 - TGTGCCAGCAGTTACGGATCCACAAGGGAGCAGTTCTTC CASSYGSTREQFF
TRBJ1-2 - TRBV10-3 - TGTGCCATCAGGGACTTCGACTATGGCTACACCTTC CAIRDFDYGYTF
TRBJ2-2 - TRBV11-3 TRBD1 TGTGCCAGCAGCCTAGGACAGGGAAACACCGGGGAGCTGTTTTTT CASSLGQGNTGELFF
TRBJ2-3 - TRBV11-1 TRBD1 TGTGCCAGCAGCTTCCCCGGACAGGCGGATACGCAGTATTTT CASSFPGQADTQYF